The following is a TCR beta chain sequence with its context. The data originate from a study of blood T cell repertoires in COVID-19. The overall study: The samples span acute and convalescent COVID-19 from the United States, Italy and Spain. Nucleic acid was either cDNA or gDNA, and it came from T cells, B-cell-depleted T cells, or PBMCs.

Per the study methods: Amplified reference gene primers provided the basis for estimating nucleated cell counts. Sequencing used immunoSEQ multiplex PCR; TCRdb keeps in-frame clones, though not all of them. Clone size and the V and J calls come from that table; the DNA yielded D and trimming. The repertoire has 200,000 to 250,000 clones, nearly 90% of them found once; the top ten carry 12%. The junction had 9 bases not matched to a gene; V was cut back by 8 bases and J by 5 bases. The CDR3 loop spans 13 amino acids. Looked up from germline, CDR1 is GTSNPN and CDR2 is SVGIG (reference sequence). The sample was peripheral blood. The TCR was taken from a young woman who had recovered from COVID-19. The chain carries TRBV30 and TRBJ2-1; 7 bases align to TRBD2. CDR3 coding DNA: TGTGCCGGGGAAGAGCGGGGTAACAATGAGCAGTTCTTC. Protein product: CAGEERGNNEQFF.